One and the same sample provided the 30 T cell receptor beta chains below, sequenced in a study of blood T cell repertoires in COVID-19. The data were produced by immunoSEQ multiplex PCR, yet TCRdb's version contains in-frame clones alone and is incomplete. The table has some 460,000 clones, around 90% seen once. The specimen sequenced was PBMCs or T cells enriched from blood (not recorded which). The receptors shown here come from a woman aged 18-29 years who had recovered from COVID-19.

The chain employs TRBV3-1 (or the pseudogene TRBV3-2) and TRBJ2-1, with D maybe TRBD2 (6 bases). CDR3 length: 14 amino acids. Germline assignment: CDR1 LGHDT and CDR2 YNNKEL (reference sequence). The V end lost 1 base, the J end lost 6 bases, and 10 bases lay between the germline ends. The CDR3 sequence: CASSQVSGVNEQFF. CDR3 DNA sequence: TGTGCCAGCAGCCAAGTGTCGGGGGTCAATGAGCAGTTCTTC.

This rearrangement joins TRBV10-3 to TRBJ2-7; TRBD1 matches 9 bases. CDR1 and CDR2 (germline): ENHRY, SYGVKD. The CDR3 runs to 15 residues. J gave up 3 bases and V 6 bases, and 9 bases lay outside the gene matches. The CDR3 DNA is TGTGCCATCAGCTCCCGGGACAGGGTCCACTACGAGCAGTACTTC. This codes for CAISSRDRVHYEQYF.

This chain uses TRBV29-1 with TRBJ1-1; D is undetermined. V dropped 4 bases and J dropped 5 bases, with 11 bases sitting between them. CDR3 length: 12 residues. Germline CDR1 SQVTM, CDR2 ANQGSEA. The CDR3 loop reads CSVGQVWTEAFF. CDR3 DNA sequence: TGCAGCGTTGGTCAGGTGTGGACTGAAGCTTTCTTT.

The rearrangement uses TRBV25-1 and TRBJ2-2, with D possibly being TRBD2 (6 bases). The germline V gene has CDR1 MGHDK and CDR2 SYGVNS. The CDR3 runs 17 residues. Deletions cut 2 bases from V and 4 bases from J, with 17 bases between. CDR3 region: CASSEPLASPSTGELFF. For the CDR3, the DNA is TGTGCCAGCAGTGAACCCCTAGCGTCTCCGAGCACCGGGGAGCTGTTTTTT.

The chain joins TRBV27 to TRBJ1-1, with D unclear. CDR3 length equals 14 residues. V lost 3 bases and J 3 bases, leaving 11 bases between the germline ends. Germline V CDR1 and CDR2: MNHEY, SMNVEV (reference sequence). The chain's CDR3 is CASSFTTSYTEAFF. CDR3 sequence (DNA): TGTGCCAGCAGTTTCACTACATCTTACACTGAAGCTTTCTTT.

This clone was seen a few times. The chain has TRBV1 and TRBJ1-2; TRBD1, the table's D call, was not compared with the DNA. TRBV1 is deemed a pseudogene. This CDR3 has 19 residues. The CDR3 protein is CTSSLRTSGTGGVDYGYTF. The CDR3 coding sequence is TGCACCAGCAGCCTTCGCACGTCGGGTACAGGGGGAGTGGACTATGGCTACACCTTC.

The CDR3, as DNA: TGTGCCAGCAGTACACGAGCCGGGACAGGGGCTTTCTTT. This encodes CASSTRAGTGAFF. This chain joins TRBV2 and TRBJ1-1, with 9 nucleotides matching TRBD1. This CDR3 is built from 13 residues. The J segment lost 11 bases and the V segment lost 5 bases, leaving 9 bases of the junction unmatched. Germline CDR1 is SNHLY and CDR2 is FYNNEI.

The rearrangement joins TRBV6-1 to TRBJ1-2, with 8 bases that match TRBD1. Per germline, CDR1 MNHNS and CDR2 SASEGT. Trimming took 4 bases from V and 2 from J; bases not matched to a gene: 15. The CDR3 totals 18 residues. For the CDR3, the DNA is TGTGCCAGCAGTGTTGGACAGGGAGGGGTCCGGGAGAACTATGGCTACACCTTC. As protein: CASSVGQGGVRENYGYTF.

The chain has TRBV5-1 and TRBJ2-1, with TRBD2 as a possible D gene (6 bases). There are 15 residues in the CDR3. The germline V gene encodes CDR1 SGHRS and CDR2 YFSETQ. The V end was cut by 7 bases, the J end by 9 bases, with 23 bases between. The CDR3 here is CASRRNGAARGEQFF. Written as DNA, the CDR3 is TGCGCCAGCCGCCGAAACGGGGCCGCGCGGGGTGAGCAGTTCTTC.

The rearrangement links TRBV12-5 to TRBJ1-5, with D possibly being TRBD1 (6 bases). This CDR3 has 14 amino acids. V was cut by 4 bases and J by 5 bases, with 12 bases left in between. Germline-derived CDR1 and CDR2 are LGHNT and FRNRAP. In DNA form, the CDR3 reads TGTGCTAGTGGTTCTTCGACAGGATATCAGCCCCAGCATTTT. Its protein is CASGSSTGYQPQHF.

V gene TRBV2 combines with J gene TRBJ2-4; the match to TRBD2 covers 14 bases. CDR3 size: 15 residues. Germline V gene lookup returns CDR1 SNHLY and CDR2 FYNNEI. V gave up 4 bases and J gave up 8 bases; unmatched junction bases: 4. The CDR3 here is CASSGTSGGKHIQYF. DNA for the CDR3: TGTGCCAGCAGTGGGACTAGCGGGGGGAAACACATTCAGTACTTC.

The rearrangement links TRBV28 to TRBJ1-4; unclear D gene. CDR3 length: 14 amino acids. Germline assignment: CDR1 MDHEN and CDR2 SYDVKM. Trimming removed 6 bases from V and 0 bases from J, with 8 bases in between. The CDR3 protein is CASSSGTTNEKLFF. CDR3 coding DNA: TGTGCCAGCAGCTCAGGTACAACTAATGAAAAACTGTTTTTT.

The chain is built from TRBV5-5 and TRBJ1-2; TRBD1 matches 10 bases. Per the germline V gene, CDR1 is SGHKS and CDR2 is YYEKEE (reference sequence). V gave up 0 bases and J gave up 8 bases; unmatched junction bases: 4. CDR3 length equals 14 residues. CDR3 in amino acids: CASSLGQGAWGYTF. The CDR3 nucleotides are TGTGCCAGCAGCTTGGGACAGGGGGCATGGGGCTACACCTTC.

The V and J genes are TRBV6-1 and TRBJ1-5; tentatively, D is TRBD1 (5 bases). This CDR3 spans 15 amino acids. The V and J ends lost 1 base and 5 bases respectively, with 12 bases between them. Germline CDR1 MNHNS, CDR2 SASEGT. The CDR3 sequence is CASSEEITGDQPQHF. CDR3 coding DNA: TGTGCCAGCAGTGAAGAAATTACAGGCGATCAGCCCCAGCATTTT.

This chain connects TRBV30 to TRBJ1-1; TRBD1 is a possible D gene (6 bases). The V gene's germline CDR1 is GTSNPN and CDR2 SVGIG (reference sequence). The CDR3 length is 14 residues. V gave up 4 bases and J gave up 1 base, with 13 bases separating them. The CDR3: CAWKRGGGNTEAFF. The CDR3 nucleotides read TGTGCCTGGAAGAGGGGGGGAGGGAACACTGAAGCTTTCTTT.

The chain links TRBV12-1 to TRBJ2-3; the D segment call TRBD1 is taken from the table without a DNA check. TRBV12-1 is marked as a pseudogene. The CDR3 has 21 amino acids. CDR3 in amino acids: CASSPGPGTGGTGACTDTQYF. DNA for the CDR3: TGTGCCAGCAGCCCCGGCCCTGGGACAGGGGGTACGGGGGCGTGCACAGATACGCAGTATTTT.

V is TRBV19 and J is TRBJ2-7; D possibly corresponds to TRBD1 (6 bases). Trimming cost V 3 bases and J 1 base, with 10 bases left between them. The CDR3 spans 14 residues. CDR1 LNHDA and CDR2 SQIVND come from the germline V gene (reference sequence). Here the CDR3 DNA reads TGTGCCAGTAGTATGTCCGGACAGTCCTACGAGCAGTACTTC. This sequence encodes CASSMSGQSYEQYF. Together with reference TRBV19 and TRBJ2-7, the CDR3 gives the full variable domain: DGGITQSPKYLFRKEGQNVTLSCEQNLNHDAMYWYRQDPGQGLRLIYYSQIVNDFQKGDIAEGYSVSREKKESFPLTVTSAQKNPTAFYLCASSMSGQSYEQYFGPGTRLTVT.

This clone has just one count. The chain has TRBV7-9 and TRBJ2-7; TRBD2 matches at 11 bases. The germline CDR1 and CDR2 sequences are SEHNR and FQNEAQ (reference sequence). The CDR3 covers 14 residues. J lost 6 bases, V lost 4 bases, and 5 bases had no gene match. Here the CDR3 DNA reads TGTGCCAGCAGCTCCCCTAGCGGGGGGATCGAGCAGTACTTC. Residues: CASSSPSGGIEQYF.

J is TRBJ2-7 and V is TRBV10-3, with 12 bases matching TRBD1. In germline, CDR1 is ENHRY, CDR2 SYGVKD. The CDR3 extends over 16 amino acids. V trimming: 3 bases; J trimming: 4 bases; junction bases outside the gene matches: 7. CDR3 DNA sequence: TGTGCCATCAGTGATTTGGGGACAGGGGGCCCTTACGAGCAGTACTTC. This encodes CAISDLGTGGPYEQYF.

J is TRBJ2-1 and V is TRBV4-1, with a tentative D call TRBD2 (6 bases). The CDR3 is 15 amino acids. V shed 1 base and J shed 4 bases, with 11 bases lying between them. Germline lookup yields CDR1 MGHRA and CDR2 YSYEKL. The CDR3 protein is CASSQGGTSYNEQFF. The CDR3 DNA reads as TGCGCCAGCAGCCAAGGAGGGACTTCTTACAATGAGCAGTTCTTC.

The J gene is TRBJ1-2, the V gene TRBV19; tentative D call: TRBD1 (5 bases). V lost 5 bases and J 4 bases, leaving 14 bases between the germline ends. The CDR3 has 14 residues. Germline V CDR1 and CDR2: LNHDA, SQIVND (reference sequence). The DNA for the CDR3 is TGTGCCAGTAGTCCCCAGGGCAGACTCTATGGCTACACCTTC. Protein: CASSPQGRLYGYTF.

The chain combines TRBV11-2 with TRBJ1-6; a possible D gene is TRBD1 (5 bases). The V end was cut by 6 bases, the J end by 7 bases, with 19 bases between. Per the germline V gene, CDR1 is SGHAT and CDR2 is FQNNGV. The CDR3 extends over 16 amino acids. CDR3 amino acids: CASSLLFRVTNSPLHF. The CDR3 DNA reads as TGTGCCAGCAGTCTCTTGTTCAGGGTCACGAATTCACCCCTCCACTTT.

CDR3 residues: CASSSMSLKNEAFF. CDR3 in DNA: TGTGCCAGCAGCTCTATGAGCCTGAAAAATGAAGCTTTCTTT. The chain carries TRBV7-9 and TRBJ1-1; D gene ambiguous. This CDR3 comprises 14 residues. The V gene lost 4 bases and the J gene lost 7 bases, with 16 bases spanning the gap. CDR1 SEHNR and CDR2 FQNEAQ come from the germline V gene (reference sequence).

The chain links TRBV6-5 to TRBJ2-3, with D unclear. CDR3 length equals 14 residues. Germline assignment: CDR1 MNHEY and CDR2 SVGAGI. Trimming removed 0 bases from V and 6 bases from J, with 10 bases in between. The CDR3 spells CASSYSTSTDTQYF. The DNA of the CDR3 is TGTGCCAGCAGTTACTCGACAAGTACGGATACGCAGTATTTT.

The chain has TRBV27 and TRBJ1-1; D remains ambiguous. CDR1 and CDR2 (germline): MNHEY, SMNVEV (reference sequence). With 3 bases removed from V and 2 bases from J, the gap between germline ends came to 19 bases. CDR3 length: 17 amino acids. The CDR3 DNA is TGTGCCAGCAGTTTCTCGTGGGGAGGCGGCGGAAACACTGAAGCTTTCTTT. Its protein is CASSFSWGGGGNTEAFF.

Turning to this clone: The sample has other DNA sequences that encode this CDR3 too. V usage is TRBV28 and J usage is TRBJ1-4; D is unclear. Germline lookup yields CDR1 MDHEN and CDR2 SYDVKM. The CDR3 is 11 residues long. Trimming left V 2 bases short and J 8 bases short, with 3 bases between. CDR3 DNA sequence: TGTGCCAGCAGTTTAGAGGAAAAACTGTTTTTT. This codes for CASSLEEKLFF.

The chain links TRBV11-2 to TRBJ1-1, with no clear D. Trimming took 6 bases from V and 0 from J, leaving 14 bases between them. This CDR3 has 15 residues. Germline V gene data show CDR1 as SGHAT and CDR2 as FQNNGV. CDR3 region: CASSYGPHMNTEAFF. The CDR3 nucleotides read TGTGCCAGCAGTTATGGGCCTCACATGAACACTGAAGCTTTCTTT.

The count of this clone is one. The chain couples TRBV4-2 to TRBJ2-2; 7 bases are shared with TRBD1. CDR1 and CDR2 from the germline V gene are LGHNA and YNFKEQ. V was clipped by 7 bases and J by 1 base; unmatched bases: 3. The CDR3 is 14 amino acids. This CDR3 is CASKGTVNTGELFF. The CDR3 nucleotides are TGTGCCAGCAAGGGGACAGTGAACACCGGGGAGCTGTTTTTT.

The chain has TRBV28 and TRBJ2-3; TRBD1 agrees at 7 bases. CDR1 and CDR2 from the germline V gene are MDHEN and SYDVKM. CDR3 length: 19 amino acids. The trim removed 4 bases at V and 1 base at J, leaving 17 bases unmatched. Here the CDR3 DNA reads TGTGCCAGCAGTTCCCTTGGACAGGCCCTCCGTAGTGGCACAGATACGCAGTATTTT. Encoded protein: CASSSLGQALRSGTDTQYF.

CDR3 loop: CASSTGRLGQGYTF. In DNA, the CDR3 is TGTGCCAGTAGTACAGGGCGCCTCGGCCAGGGCTACACCTTC. The genes are TRBV19 and TRBJ1-2, with D possibly being TRBD1 (5 bases). The CDR3 extends over 14 amino acids. Per the germline V gene, CDR1 is LNHDA and CDR2 is SQIVND (reference sequence). With 4 bases removed from V and 8 bases from J, the gap between germline ends came to 17 bases.